The present T cell receptor beta chain was sequenced within a study of blood T cell repertoires in COVID-19. Across the study: The United States, Italy and Spain supplied acute and convalescent COVID-19 samples. PBMCs, B-cell-depleted T cells, or T cells provided the cDNA or gDNA that made up the material.

This clone was counted a single time. V dropped 3 bases and J dropped 2; count of bases not matched to a gene: 5. The CDR3 sequence is 15 residues long. Germline lookup yields CDR1 SGHKS and CDR2 YYEKEE (reference sequence). Authors' analysis steps: Reference gene primer amplification gave estimated nucleated cell counts. Clones were read by immunoSEQ multiplex PCR, and TCRdb kept only the in-frame ones, dropping some. That table supplies the V and J calls and clone size; D and trimming were determined from the DNA. The repertoire holds approximately 65,000 clones, with around 85% as singletons. The chain recombines TRBV5-5 with TRBJ2-7; 10 nucleotides match TRBD2. The sequence came from a woman of 80 years or more with active or convalescent COVID-19. The specimen was peripheral blood. In nucleotides, the CDR3 is TGTGCCAGCAGCTCGACTAGCGGGTCTGCCTACGAGCAGTACTTC. This gives the protein CASSSTSGSAYEQYF.